This T cell receptor (beta chain) was sequenced for a study of blood T cell repertoires in COVID-19. Study overall: Spain, Italy and the United States supplied samples that represented acute and convalescent COVID-19. From T cells, B-cell-depleted T cells, or PBMCs came the material, which was cDNA or gDNA.

CDR1 and CDR2 from the germline V gene are SGDLS and YYNGEE. Germline trimming cut 4 bases from V and 3 bases from J; bases unmatched to any gene: 12. The CDR3 loop spans 16 amino acids. Study processing details: Amplified reference gene primers provided the basis for estimating nucleated cell counts. This table comes from immunoSEQ multiplex PCR, and its TCRdb copy is limited to in-frame clones, with some not included. D and trimming come from the DNA, and the V and J calls and clone size come from that table. The sample contains about 410,000 clones, 86% of which appear only once. The material sequenced was peripheral blood. The receptor was derived from a woman aged 25 to 39 with active or convalescent COVID-19. The chain joins TRBV9 to TRBJ2-7, with 8 bases matching TRBD2. The chain's CDR3 is CASSPGVREVDYEQYF. In DNA form, the CDR3 reads TGTGCCAGCAGCCCCGGCGTGCGGGAGGTCGACTACGAGCAGTACTTC. Complete variable domain (other parts from reference TRBV9 and TRBJ2-7): DSGVTQTPKHLITATGQRVTLRCSPRSGDLSVYWYQQSLDQGLQFLIQYYNGEERAKGNILERFSAQQFPDLHSELNLSSLELGDSALYFCASSPGVREVDYEQYFGPGTRLTVT.